The 12 T cell receptor beta chains reported below all come from one sample, sequenced in a study of blood T cell repertoires in COVID-19. The protocol was immunoSEQ multiplex PCR, while the TCRdb copy is restricted to in-frame clones and leaves out a portion. The repertoire holds some 87,000 clones, approximately 92% seen once, with roughly 6.4% in the top ten. Sample: peripheral blood. The receptors stem from a woman aged 60-75 years with active COVID-19.

This rearrangement joins TRBV4-1 to TRBJ2-3; 7 bases agree with TRBD1. CDR1 is MGHRA and CDR2 is YSYEKL in the germline V gene. V was pared by 0 bases and J by 0 bases, with 6 bases of the junction left unmatched. The CDR3 sequence is 17 residues long. CDR3 in DNA: TGCGCCAGCAGCCAAGAAGACAGGGCTCCAAGCACAGATACGCAGTATTTT. It is translated as CASSQEDRAPSTDTQYF.

The genes are TRBV7-9 and TRBJ2-7; 7 positions match TRBD1. V lost 4 bases and J lost 6; bases outside the gene matches: 9. Germline V lookup: CDR1 SEHNR, CDR2 FQNEAQ (reference sequence). The CDR3 totals 14 residues. The CDR3 bases are TGTGCCAGCAGCTCGGACAACAGGGGAGTCGAGCAGTACTTC. This gives the protein CASSSDNRGVEQYF.

This clone has just one count. This chain connects TRBV15 to TRBJ1-2; D call uncertain. CDR1 LNHNV and CDR2 YYDKDF come from the germline V gene (reference sequence). Deletions cut 1 base from V and 0 bases from J, with 9 bases between. CDR3 length: 15 residues. CDR3 sequence (DNA): TGTGCCACCAGCAGAGGAGGGTTAGCTAACTATGGCTACACCTTC. It is translated as CATSRGGLANYGYTF.

The rearrangement uses TRBV7-8 and TRBJ2-3; D may be TRBD1 (6 bases). CDR1 is SGHVS and CDR2 is FQNEAQ in the germline V gene. The CDR3 covers 16 residues. V shed 5 bases and J shed 2 bases, with 17 bases lying between them. The CDR3 protein is CASSPLQTGNTDTQYF. CDR3 DNA sequence: TGTGCCAGCAGCCCACTTCAGACAGGCAACACAGATACGCAGTATTTT.

On this clone itself: The junction does not match germline at one end; this may be a read error. The V and J genes are TRBV5-1 and TRBJ2-5, with 7 bases matching TRBD2. In germline, CDR1 is SGHRS, CDR2 YFSETQ. CDR3 size: 15 residues. The CDR3 region is CASRLASGSQETQYF. DNA of the CDR3: TGCGCCAGCAGATTGGCTAGCGGCTCACAAGAGACCCAGTACTTC.

V is TRBV5-6 and J is TRBJ2-7; a weak D match, TRBD2 (6 bases). Germline CDR1 is SGHDT and CDR2 is YYEEEE. There are 14 residues in the CDR3. V was pared by 0 bases and J by 4 bases, with 11 bases between. CDR3 DNA sequence: TGTGCCAGCAGCTTGGCCCCGGGGGAATACGAGCAGTACTTC. Translating gives CASSLAPGEYEQYF.

The rearrangement joins TRBV7-2 to TRBJ2-7; 7 bases map to TRBD1. The CDR3 sequence is 15 residues long. CDR1 is SGHTA, CDR2 FQGNSA, per germline. V lost 3 bases, J lost 1 base, and 6 bases stayed unmatched. Written as DNA, the CDR3 is TGTGCCAGCAGCTTCGAGGGGGCGAAGTCCTACGAGCAGTACTTC. It codes for CASSFEGAKSYEQYF.

This clone came up once. The chain is built from TRBV10-3 and TRBJ1-1, with 7 bases lining up with TRBD1. Germline assignment: CDR1 ENHRY and CDR2 SYGVKD. The CDR3 is 13 amino acids. The V segment lost 6 bases and the J segment 4 bases; nucleotides outside the gene matches: 5. CDR3 DNA sequence: TGTGCCATCAGCCCGACAGGGATCACTGAAGCTTTCTTT. Protein: CAISPTGITEAFF.

V gene TRBV7-2 combines with J gene TRBJ2-1; TRBD2 matches at 7 bases. The CDR3 loop spans 15 amino acids. CDR1 and CDR2 (germline): SGHTA, FQGNSA. V shed 5 bases and J 7 bases; nucleotides not matched to a gene: 11. The CDR3 coding sequence is TGTGCCAGCAGCGGCTCAGGGCTAGCGGCAAATGAGCAGTTCTTC. Translating gives CASSGSGLAANEQFF.

The chain joins TRBV28 to TRBJ2-7; TRBD1 matches 11 bases. Germline lookup yields CDR1 MDHEN and CDR2 SYDVKM. The CDR3 totals 17 residues. V lost 2 bases to trimming and J lost 4 bases; unmatched junction nucleotides: 10. Here the CDR3 DNA reads TGTGCCAGCAGTTTAGGGCCGAGGACAGGGGGCGGTTACGAGCAGTACTTC. Protein: CASSLGPRTGGGYEQYF.

The V gene is TRBV11-3, the J gene TRBJ2-7, with D unclear. The CDR3 spans 13 residues. Trimming stripped 0 bases from V and 4 bases from J, with 7 bases between. Germline V lookup: CDR1 SGHNT, CDR2 YENEEA. Here the CDR3 DNA reads TGTGCCAGCAGCTTAGAAGTCCAGTACGAGCAGTACTTC. Protein: CASSLEVQYEQYF.

This clone appeared a few times. The chain recombines TRBV3-1 (or the pseudogene TRBV3-2) with TRBJ2-1, with 11 nucleotides matching TRBD2. V was pared by 2 bases and J by 8 bases, with 8 bases of the junction left unmatched. This CDR3 is built from 16 residues. Germline CDR1 and CDR2: LGHDT and YNNKEL (reference sequence). The DNA of the CDR3 is TGTGCCAGCAGCCAAACTAGCGGGAGAACACATTATGAGCAGTTCTTC. Its translation: CASSQTSGRTHYEQFF.